These T cell receptor beta chains were read from a single sample in a study of blood T cell repertoires in COVID-19. Clones were sequenced by immunoSEQ multiplex PCR, and TCRdb holds only the in-frame ones, with some missing. The table lists 95,000 to 150,000 clones, around 88% of them singletons, with nearly 0.9% in the top ten. What was sequenced was peripheral blood. These receptors all stem from a woman aged 50 to 60 with active or convalescent COVID-19. Each CDR3 is given with its conserved first and last residue. D genes are given only for firm matches. The listing skips clone size in some rows; elsewhere it reads once, few, many or a size class.

.	TRBV6-6	.	TRBJ1-5	TGTGCCAGCAGTTACGGGGGGTTTACGAGCAATCAGCCCCAGCATTTT	CASSYGGFTSNQPQHF
TRBD1	TRBV19	.	TRBJ1-5	TGTGCCAGTAGTGCCGGGACAGGGGGTGTGGGACAGCCCCAGCATTTT	CASSAGTGGVGQPQHF
.	TRBV7-9	.	TRBJ1-2	TGTGCCAGCAGCAGGGACCAGGCGGGCTACACCTTC	CASSRDQAGYTF
.	TRBV7-9	.	TRBJ2-3	TGTGCCAGCAGCTTCGGAGATACGCAGTATTTT	CASSFGDTQYF
.	TRBV7-9	few	TRBJ1-1	TGTGCCAGCAGCTCTCCAGACCTTGCGGGGACTGAAGCTTTCTTT	CASSSPDLAGTEAFF
TRBD1	TRBV15	.	TRBJ1-3	TGTGCCACCGCCGACAGGGTTGGAAACACCATATATTTT	CATADRVGNTIYF
.	TRBV19	.	TRBJ2-5	TGTGCCAGTAGTATTTGGCAGGGGTTTGAGACCCAGTACTTC	CASSIWQGFETQYF
.	TRBV5-4	.	TRBJ1-4	TGTGCCAGCAACAAAGAGGCCCGTCCGGAAAAACTGTTTTTT	CASNKEARPEKLFF
TRBD1	TRBV6-1	.	TRBJ1-2	TGTGCCAGCAGTGAAGTTTTTTCCTTTGAGGGGGCGCGCTATGGCTACACCTTC	CASSEVFSFEGARYGYTF
TRBD2	TRBV28	.	TRBJ2-3	TGTGCCAGCAGTTCCCCGGGAGGGGATACGCAGTATTTT	CASSSPGGDTQYF
TRBD1	TRBV6-2/TRBV6-3	.	TRBJ2-7	TGTGCCAGCAGTTTTTCGACAGGGACCTACGAGCAGTACTTC	CASSFSTGTYEQYF
.	TRBV11-3	.	TRBJ2-2	TGTGCCAGCAGCCCCTCCGGAGGCCTAAACACCGGGGAGCTGTTTTTT	CASSPSGGLNTGELFF
.	TRBV3-1/TRBV3-2	.	TRBJ2-7	TGTGCCAGCAGCCAAAGCAGAATGGGCCCTCGCTCCTACGAGCAGTACTTC	CASSQSRMGPRSYEQYF
.	TRBV19	.	TRBJ2-5	TGTGCCAGTAGTATTGAAGGGACACAAGAGACCCAGTACTTC	CASSIEGTQETQYF
TRBD1	TRBV28	.	TRBJ1-5	TGTGCCAGCAGTTCTATCCCCCGGACAGGGGTTTTGGGCAATCAGCCCCAGCATTTT	CASSSIPRTGVLGNQPQHF
TRBD2	TRBV19	few	TRBJ2-1	TGTGCCAGTAGTAACTTAGCGGGTGGGGTAAATGAGCAGTTCTTC	CASSNLAGGVNEQFF
TRBD2	TRBV3-1/TRBV3-2	.	TRBJ2-7	TGTGCCAGCAGCCCTAGCGGGAGTAGGTACGAGCAGTACTTC	CASSPSGSRYEQYF
TRBD2	TRBV19	.	TRBJ2-1	TGTGCCAGTAGTATATTTGGAAACAGGGGGGCTAGCGGGAGCGGTGAGCAGTTCTTC	CASSIFGNRGASGSGEQFF
TRBD1	TRBV18	.	TRBJ2-1	TGTGCCAGCTCACCACCCTCGTCTACCGGGACAGGGGCGAACAATGAGCAGTTCTTC	CASSPPSSTGTGANNEQFF
.	TRBV10-3	.	TRBJ2-7	TGTGCCATCAGTGAGTCGTCCCCCGGGATCTCCTACGAGCAGTACTTC	CAISESSPGISYEQYF
TRBD1	TRBV10-3	.	TRBJ2-2	TGTGCCATCAGTTCTACCGTGGACAGGGGGAGCACCGGGGAGCTGTTTTTT	CAISSTVDRGSTGELFF
TRBD2	TRBV3-1/TRBV3-2	.	TRBJ2-2	TGTGCCAGCAGCCAAGGGGCGGGAGGGGCGAACACCGGGGAGCTGTTTTTT	CASSQGAGGANTGELFF
TRBD2	TRBV28	.	TRBJ2-1	TGTGCCAGCAGATTAGCGGGAGGGCAGTGGGAGCAGTTCTTC	CASRLAGGQWEQFF
TRBD2	TRBV5-1	.	TRBJ2-5	TGCGCCAGCAGCTTATTACTAGCGGGAGATACCCAGTACTTC	CASSLLLAGDTQYF
.	TRBV7-8	.	TRBJ2-2	TGTGCCAGCAGCTTAGGGGCTAGCAGCACCGGGGAGCTGTTTTTT	CASSLGASSTGELFF
.	TRBV10-3	.	TRBJ2-7	TGTGCCATCAGTGTAGGGGCGGCCTCCTACGAGCAGTACTTC	CAISVGAASYEQYF
.	TRBV4-3	.	TRBJ2-3	TGCGCCAGCAGCCAAGATCGGGGGACAGATACGCAGTATTTT	CASSQDRGTDTQYF
.	TRBV5-1	few	TRBJ1-5	TGCGCCAGCAGCTTGGAGGGGCAGGGATATCAGCCCCAGCATTTT	CASSLEGQGYQPQHF
.	TRBV7-9	.	TRBJ2-7	TGTGCCAGCAGCTTAGCCGGGATAGACCCCTACGAGCAGTACTTC	CASSLAGIDPYEQYF
.	TRBV3-1/TRBV3-2	.	TRBJ2-1	TGTGCCAGCAGCCAAGTGACTCAAGCGGGCGATGAGCAGTTCTTC	CASSQVTQAGDEQFF
.	TRBV7-9	.	TRBJ1-5	TGTGCCAGCAGCTTAGATCGACTAAGCAATCAGCCCCAGCATTTT	CASSLDRLSNQPQHF
.	TRBV2	.	TRBJ1-2	TGTGCCAGCAGTGAAGCGGGACTGACAAACTATGGCTACACCTTC	CASSEAGLTNYGYTF
.	TRBV30	.	TRBJ2-7	TGTGCCTGGAGTGTAGGAGGGGTGTTCTACGAGCAGTACTTC	CAWSVGGVFYEQYF
TRBD1	TRBV4-3	.	TRBJ1-6	TGCGCCAGCAGCCATACGACAGGGGATAATTCACCCCTCCACTTT	CASSHTTGDNSPLHF
TRBD2	TRBV7-2	.	TRBJ2-3	TGTGCCAGCAGCTGGGGACTAGCGGAGTATTTT	CASSWGLAEYF
.	TRBV11-2	.	TRBJ2-3	TGTGCCAGCAGCCCGCAGTTGGTTAGCACAGATACGCAGTATTTT	CASSPQLVSTDTQYF
TRBD2	TRBV7-8	.	TRBJ2-1	TGTGCCAGCAGCCCTCCCATTTCGGCTAGCGGCTCCTACAATGAGCAGTTCTTC	CASSPPISASGSYNEQFF
.	TRBV12-5	.	TRBJ2-3	TGTGCTAGTGGTTTGGCCGGGATGGGAGATACGCAGTATTTT	CASGLAGMGDTQYF
.	TRBV28	.	TRBJ1-1	TGTGCCAGCAGTTTCAGGGCCAACACTGAAGCTTTCTTT	CASSFRANTEAFF
TRBD1	TRBV7-9	few	TRBJ2-1	TGTGCCAGCAGCTCCTTAGGGGACAGGGGGCTTACCTACAATGAGCAGTTCTTC	CASSSLGDRGLTYNEQFF
.	TRBV28	.	TRBJ1-1	TGTGCCAGCAGTTTAGTTCCCAGGGCCACTGAAGCTTTCTTT	CASSLVPRATEAFF
.	TRBV14	.	TRBJ2-3	TGTGCCAGCAGCCAAGATGTCTTGGCGGCGGGGAGCACAGATACGCAGTATTTT	CASSQDVLAAGSTDTQYF
TRBD2	TRBV7-9	.	TRBJ2-1	TGTGCCAGCAGCTTAGCGATAGCGGGAGGGGCCTACAATGAGCAGTTCTTC	CASSLAIAGGAYNEQFF
.	TRBV19	.	TRBJ1-5	TGTGCCAGTAGGCGAATCGCAGGGGACATTCTTAGCAATCAGCCCCAGCATTTT	CASRRIAGDILSNQPQHF
TRBD1	TRBV2	.	TRBJ1-2	TGTGCCAGCAGCCCGGACAGGGAGAGCTATGGCTACACCTTC	CASSPDRESYGYTF
.	TRBV9	.	TRBJ2-7	TGTGCCAGCAGCGCCACCGGTGGGGACTGGGGTGACGAGCAGTACTTC	CASSATGGDWGDEQYF
.	TRBV6-2/TRBV6-3	few	TRBJ2-7	TGTGCCAGCAGTTGGGGCAGGAGCTCCTACGAGCAGTACTTC	CASSWGRSSYEQYF
.	TRBV6-2/TRBV6-3	.	TRBJ1-2	TGTGCCAGCAGTTACGAAGTGAACTACTATGGCTACACCTTC	CASSYEVNYYGYTF
.	TRBV6-1	.	TRBJ1-1	TGTGCCAGCAGTGAGGACAGTGTGAACACTGAAGCTTTCTTT	CASSEDSVNTEAFF
.	TRBV20-1	once	TRBJ2-5	TGCAGTGCTAGTAAGGGGGTAGAAGGAGAGACCCAGTACTTC	CSASKGVEGETQYF
.	TRBV5-1	.	TRBJ2-7	TGCGCCAGCAGCTTGGGGCAGGGGAAGGGGGAGCAGTACTTC	CASSLGQGKGEQYF
.	TRBV6-2/TRBV6-3	.	TRBJ2-3	TGTGCCAGCAGTCAACCCGGGGGCACAGATACGCAGTATTTT	CASSQPGGTDTQYF
TRBD1	TRBV7-9	.	TRBJ2-6	TGTGCCAGCAGCCGCCCCGACAGGGGATCTGCTGGGGCCAACGTCCTGACTTTC	CASSRPDRGSAGANVLTF
TRBD1	TRBV6-5	.	TRBJ2-3	TGTGCCAGCAGGAGGGGGCGCGTATCGGATACGCAGTATTTT	CASRRGRVSDTQYF
TRBD2	TRBV4-2	.	TRBJ2-1	TGTGCCAGCAGCCAAGTGGCGGGGGGGGCAAACAATGAGCAGTTCTTC	CASSQVAGGANNEQFF